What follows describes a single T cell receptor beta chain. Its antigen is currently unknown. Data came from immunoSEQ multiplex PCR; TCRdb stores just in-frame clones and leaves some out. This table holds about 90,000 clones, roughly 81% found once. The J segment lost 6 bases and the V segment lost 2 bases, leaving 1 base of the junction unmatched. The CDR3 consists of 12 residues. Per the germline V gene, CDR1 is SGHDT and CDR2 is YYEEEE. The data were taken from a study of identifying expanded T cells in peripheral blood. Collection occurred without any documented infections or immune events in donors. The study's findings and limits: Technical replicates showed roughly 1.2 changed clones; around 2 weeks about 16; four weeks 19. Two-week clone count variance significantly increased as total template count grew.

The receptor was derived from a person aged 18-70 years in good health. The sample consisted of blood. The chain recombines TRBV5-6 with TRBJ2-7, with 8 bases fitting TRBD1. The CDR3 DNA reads TGTGCCAGCAGCTTAGGACAGGGCGAGCAGTACTTC. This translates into CASSLGQGEQYF. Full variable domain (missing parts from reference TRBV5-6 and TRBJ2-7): DAGVTQSPTHLIKTRGQQVTLRCSPKSGHDTVSWYQQALGQGPQFIFQYYEEEERQRGNFPDRFSGHQFPNYSSELNVNALLLGDSALYLCASSLGQGEQYFGPGTRLTVT.